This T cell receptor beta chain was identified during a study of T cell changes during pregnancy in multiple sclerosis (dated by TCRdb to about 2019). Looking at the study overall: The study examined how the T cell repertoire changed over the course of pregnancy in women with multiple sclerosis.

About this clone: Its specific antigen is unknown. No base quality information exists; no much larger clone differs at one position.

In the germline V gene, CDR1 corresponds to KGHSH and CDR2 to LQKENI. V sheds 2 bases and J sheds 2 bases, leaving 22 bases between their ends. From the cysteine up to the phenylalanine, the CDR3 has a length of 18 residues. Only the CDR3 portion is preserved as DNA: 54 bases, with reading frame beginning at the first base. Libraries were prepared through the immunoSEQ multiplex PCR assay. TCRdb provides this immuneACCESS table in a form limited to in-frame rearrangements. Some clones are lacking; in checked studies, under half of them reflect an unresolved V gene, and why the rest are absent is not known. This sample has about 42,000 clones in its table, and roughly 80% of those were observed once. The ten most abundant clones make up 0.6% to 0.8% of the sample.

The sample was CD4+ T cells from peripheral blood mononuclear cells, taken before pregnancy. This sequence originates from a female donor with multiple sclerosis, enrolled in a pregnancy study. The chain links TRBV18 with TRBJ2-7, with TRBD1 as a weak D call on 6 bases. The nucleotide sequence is TGTGCCAGCTCACCATTTGAGATGACCGGGACAAATACCTACGAGCAGTACTTC. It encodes CASSPFEMTGTNTYEQYF. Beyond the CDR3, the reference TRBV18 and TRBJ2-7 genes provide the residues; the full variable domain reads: NAGVMQNPRHLVRRRGQEARLRCSPMKGHSHVYWYRQLPEEGLKFMVYLQKENIIDESGMPKERFSAEFPKEGPSILRIQQVVRGDSAAYFCASSPFEMTGTNTYEQYFGPGTRLTVT.